The present entry profiles one T cell receptor (beta chain) with its context. Its antigen is currently unknown. This CDR3 has 16 residues. CDR1 MNHEY and CDR2 SMNVEV come from the germline V gene (reference sequence). The V end lost 5 bases, the J end lost 0 bases, and 14 bases lay between the germline ends. The sample is drawn from a study of blood T cells in healthy people across ages. General study results and limits: The diversity estimates, figures obtained from one million T cells, were considered underestimates.

The authors ran a second PCR of 7 to 11 cycles using a sample-barcoded 5' primer and a J-beta primer mix. Every cDNA molecule bore a tag from a template-switch adaptor containing 12 random nucleotides. Every individual sample yielded 2.5 million or more paired-end reads (each containing CDR3). TCRdb used MiXCR to reprocess the 5' RACE reads, holding one entry per CDR3 protein. The sample includes roughly 700,000 distinct CDR3 sequences, approximately 25% of them seen just once. This sample also appeared in a second study, on T cells of mothers and their children. From that study: Related and unrelated pairs show similar shaping of TCR recombination output by thymic selection.

The TCR originated in a boy between 10 and 17 years old in good health. The sample consisted of blood. The chain has TRBV27 and TRBJ1-3; the D is unclear. CDR3 in amino acids: CASSPFLGHSGNTIYF. CDR3 sequence (DNA): TGTGCCAGCAGTCCATTTTTGGGCCACTCTGGAAACACCATATATTTT.